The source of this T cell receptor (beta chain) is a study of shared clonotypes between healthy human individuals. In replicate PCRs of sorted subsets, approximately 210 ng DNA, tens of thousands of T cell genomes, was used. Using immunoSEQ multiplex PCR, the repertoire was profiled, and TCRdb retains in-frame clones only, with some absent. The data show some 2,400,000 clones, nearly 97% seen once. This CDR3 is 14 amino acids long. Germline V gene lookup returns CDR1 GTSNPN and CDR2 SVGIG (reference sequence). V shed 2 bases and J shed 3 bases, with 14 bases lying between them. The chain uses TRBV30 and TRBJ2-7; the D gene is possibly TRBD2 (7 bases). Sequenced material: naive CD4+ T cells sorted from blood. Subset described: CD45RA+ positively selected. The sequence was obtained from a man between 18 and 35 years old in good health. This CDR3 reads CAWSRGGVVYEQYF. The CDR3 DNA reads TGTGCCTGGAGTAGGGGGGGAGTAGTCTACGAGCAGTACTTC. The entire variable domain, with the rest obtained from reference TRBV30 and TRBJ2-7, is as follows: SQTIHQWPATLVQPVGSPLSLECTVEGTSNPNLYWYRQAAGRGLQLLFYSVGIGQISSEVPQNLSASRPQDRQFILSSKKLLLSDSGFYLCAWSRGGVVYEQYFGPGTRLTVT.